This entry lists 29 T cell receptor beta chains sequenced from one sample in a study of T cells in Graves' hyperthyroidism and ophthalmopathy. Regions amplified from RNA transcripts were the TCR beta CDR3 regions. Researchers ran a first-round RT-PCR on the TCR CDR3 using the HTBI primer set. In TCRdb, the multiplex PCR reads were re-called with MiXCR into one record per CDR3 protein. The sample has about 520,000 distinct CDR3 sequences, around 22% seen once. Source material: blood. All receptors come from a woman younger than 45 with Graves' ophthalmopathy.

This clonotype appeared many times. J is TRBJ2-7 and V is TRBV12-3 or TRBV12-4; D is undetermined. Trimming cost V 5 bases and J 3 bases, with 17 bases left between them. CDR3 length equals 15 residues. The CDR3 DNA follows: TGTGCCAGCAGTGCCCAGTCTGGGCGGATCTACGAGCAGTACTTC. It specifies CASSAQSGRIYEQYF.

Ten or more counts support this clonotype. This sequence joins TRBV12-3 or TRBV12-4 and TRBJ1-6; D is undetermined. The CDR3 is made up of 15 amino acids. V lost 6 bases, J lost 2 bases, and 11 bases lay in between. CDR3 coding DNA: TGTGCCAGCAGGTCGGTGGCCGCCTATAATTCACCCCTCCACTTT. Amino acids: CASRSVAAYNSPLHF.

V and J are TRBV7-9 and TRBJ2-7, with 7 bases lining up with TRBD1. CDR1 and CDR2 from the germline V gene are SEHNR and FQNEAQ (reference sequence). This CDR3 region has 14 residues. V gave up 5 bases and J gave up 3 bases; unmatched junction bases: 7. The CDR3 is CASSPNGQDYEQYF. CDR3 bases: TGTGCCAGCAGCCCCAACGGACAGGACTACGAGCAGTACTTC.

This clonotype has ten or more counts. V usage is TRBV6-2 or TRBV6-3 and J usage is TRBJ2-7, with a tentative D call TRBD2 (5 bases). CDR1 is MNHEY, CDR2 SVGEGT, per germline. The ends were cut back, 6 bases at V and 6 bases at J, with 24 bases in the middle. CDR3 length: 16 amino acids. The CDR3 is CASRERLALLAGEQYF. The DNA of the CDR3 is TGTGCCAGCAGAGAAAGATTGGCCCTCTTGGCGGGCGAGCAGTACTTC.

This clonotype was detected many times. The chain combines TRBV7-3 with TRBJ2-2; D possibly corresponds to TRBD1 (6 bases). V was clipped by 6 bases and J by 6 bases, with 11 bases between them. CDR3 length: 13 residues. The germline V gene encodes CDR1 SGHTA and CDR2 FQGTGA. CDR3 residues: CASSATGSGELFF. Written as DNA, the CDR3 is TGTGCCAGCAGTGCAACAGGGTCCGGGGAGCTGTTTTTT.

The chain joins TRBV28 to TRBJ1-2; no definite D call. Trimming pared 5 bases from V and 4 bases from J, leaving 17 bases between. Germline V gene data show CDR1 as MDHEN and CDR2 as SYDVKM. The length of the CDR3 is 15 residues. In DNA, the CDR3 is TGTGCCAGCAGTGCCGAAGGCCTAAGAACCTATGGCTACACCTTC. Its protein is CASSAEGLRTYGYTF.

The rearrangement links TRBV10-3 to TRBJ2-2; TRBD1 matches 12 bases. V trimming: 10 bases; J trimming: 5 bases; junction bases outside the gene matches: 5. Germline-derived CDR1 and CDR2 are ENHRY and SYGVKD. This CDR3 has 14 residues. CDR3 sequence: CATRDRGRTGELFF. For the CDR3, the DNA is TGTGCCACGCGGGACAGGGGGCGAACCGGGGAGCTGTTTTTT.

The gene calls are TRBV13 and TRBJ2-7; D remains ambiguous. V gave up 6 bases and J gave up 5 bases, with 11 bases separating them. Per germline, CDR1 PRHDT and CDR2 FYEKMQ (reference sequence). This CDR3 spans 12 amino acids. CDR3: CASRLDGNEQYF. The DNA of the CDR3 is TGTGCCAGCAGACTCGATGGAAACGAGCAGTACTTC. The full variable domain, rest sourced from reference TRBV13 and TRBJ2-7, is AAGVIQSPRHLIKEKRETATLKCYPIPRHDTVYWYQQGPGQDPQFLISFYEKMQSDKGSIPDRFSAQQFSDYHSELNMSSLELGDSALYFCASRLDGNEQYFGPGTRLTVT.

The table lists this clonotype with many counts. The chain carries TRBV6-1 and TRBJ1-1; D uncertain. Germline-derived CDR1 and CDR2 are MNHNS and SASEGT. V was shortened by 11 bases and J by 0 bases, with 7 bases between the two germline ends. This CDR3 has 11 residues. The DNA of the CDR3 is TGTGCCTCTGCGTTGAACACTGAAGCTTTCTTT. Its translation: CASALNTEAFF.

This clonotype has at least ten counts. The V gene is TRBV5-1, the J gene TRBJ2-2, with D possibly TRBD2 on 6 matching bases. The V end was cut by 3 bases, the J end by 1 base, with 13 bases between. The germline V gene has CDR1 SGHRS and CDR2 YFSETQ. The CDR3 consists of 16 residues. CDR3: CASSSRQGGNTGELFF. In DNA form, the CDR3 reads TGCGCCAGCAGCTCTAGGCAGGGAGGGAACACCGGGGAGCTGTTTTTT.

There are many counts of this clonotype. This chain connects TRBV27 to TRBJ2-7; 12 bases agree with TRBD2. Unmatched junction bases numbered 3, after V lost 0 bases and J lost 0 bases. CDR1 is MNHEY and CDR2 is SMNVEV in the germline V gene (reference sequence). The CDR3 runs 17 residues. The CDR3 loop reads CASSLSQTSGGSYEQYF. The CDR3, as DNA: TGTGCCAGCAGTTTATCCCAGACTAGCGGGGGCTCCTACGAGCAGTACTTC.

This clonotype appeared many times. The chain employs TRBV7-9 and TRBJ1-5; possible D gene TRBD1, 5 bases. V lost 5 bases to trimming and J lost 3 bases, with 11 bases between them. The germline V gene encodes CDR1 SEHNR and CDR2 FQNEAQ (reference sequence). CDR3 length equals 14 residues. The CDR3 nucleotides are TGTGCCAGCAGCCCCTGGGACTCCAATCAGCCCCAGCATTTT. It encodes CASSPWDSNQPQHF.

Many counts were recorded for this clonotype. V and J are TRBV12-3 or TRBV12-4 and TRBJ2-5; 7 bases agree with TRBD1. The J segment lost 5 bases and the V segment lost 0 bases, leaving 3 bases of the junction unmatched. CDR3 length: 14 residues. The CDR3: CASSLATGRETQYF. CDR3 nucleotides: TGTGCCAGCAGTTTAGCGACAGGGCGTGAGACCCAGTACTTC.

This clonotype was found many times. The J gene is TRBJ1-2, the V gene TRBV19; TRBD1 matches at 8 bases. The CDR3 has 12 amino acids. The junction had 6 bases not matched to a gene; V was cut back by 10 bases and J by 5 bases. The germline V gene encodes CDR1 LNHDA and CDR2 SQIVND (reference sequence). In DNA, the CDR3 is TGTGCCACAGGGACAGGCCGGTATGGCTACACCTTC. Encoded protein: CATGTGRYGYTF.

The sample holds a few counts of this clonotype. The chain carries TRBV28 and TRBJ2-7; TRBD1 agrees at 7 bases. CDR1 is MDHEN and CDR2 is SYDVKM in the germline V gene. The CDR3 extends over 14 amino acids. Trimming cost V 6 bases and J 5 bases; bases outside gene matches: 10. CDR3 bases: TGTGCCAGCAGAAACGACAGGGTTGACCACGAGCAGTACTTC. It specifies CASRNDRVDHEQYF.

This clonotype was detected many times. This CDR3 reads CSASASGGASYEQYF. The CDR3 bases are TGCAGTGCTTCCGCTAGCGGGGGGGCCTCCTACGAGCAGTACTTC. The chain combines TRBV20-1 with TRBJ2-7, with 12 bases that match TRBD2. The ends lost 5 bases at V and 0 bases at J; junction bases unmatched: 5. CDR3 length equals 15 residues. CDR1 and CDR2 from the germline V gene are DFQATT and SNEGSKA (reference sequence).

This clonotype was detected ten times or more. The chain is built from TRBV27 and TRBJ2-7, with no clear D. Germline-derived CDR1 and CDR2 are MNHEY and SMNVEV (reference sequence). The V gene lost 6 bases and the J gene lost 3 bases, with 15 bases spanning the gap. The CDR3 is 14 amino acids. CDR3 bases: TGTGCCAGCAGCACCGCCGACACCATCTACGAGCAGTACTTC. Translation gives CASSTADTIYEQYF.

This sequence joins TRBV6-1 and TRBJ2-7; D ambiguous. Trimming stripped 5 bases from V and 12 bases from J, with 17 bases between. Germline V lookup: CDR1 MNHNS, CDR2 SASEGT. This CDR3 is built from 12 residues. The CDR3 nucleotides are TGTGCCAGCAGTCCCGTCCCGTCCCCGGCGTACTTC. Translated, it gives CASSPVPSPAYF.

The chain has TRBV27 and TRBJ2-7; 8 nucleotides line up with TRBD2. V trimming: 5 bases; J trimming: 6 bases; junction bases outside the gene matches: 18. This CDR3 region has 17 residues. The V gene's germline CDR1 is MNHEY and CDR2 SMNVEV (reference sequence). The CDR3, as DNA: TGTGCCAGCAGTGTCCTCCGAACGGGGGGGGGGCTACTCGAGCAGTACTTC. It codes for CASSVLRTGGGLLEQYF.

Many counts were recorded for this clonotype. V gene TRBV24-1 combines with J gene TRBJ1-2, with unresolved D. This CDR3 is 11 amino acids long. The V gene lost 4 bases and the J gene lost 4 bases, with 3 bases spanning the gap. Germline assignment: CDR1 KGHDR and CDR2 SFDVKD. The CDR3: CATSDGYGYTF. The CDR3 coding sequence is TGTGCCACCAGTGACGGCTATGGCTACACCTTC.

This clonotype was found many times. This sequence joins TRBV12-3 or TRBV12-4 and TRBJ1-5; 7 bases map to TRBD1. The trim removed 3 bases at V and 6 bases at J, leaving 8 bases unmatched. There are 15 residues in the CDR3. CDR3 nucleotides: TGTGCCAGCAGTTTGACAGGGTATTCTAGTCAGCCCCAGCATTTT. Amino acids: CASSLTGYSSQPQHF.

The chain is built from TRBV29-1 and TRBJ2-7, with TRBD2 identical over 11 bases. CDR1 and CDR2 (germline): SQVTM, ANQGSEA. This CDR3 is built from 17 residues. The J segment lost 2 bases and the V segment lost 5 bases, leaving 14 bases of the junction unmatched. This CDR3 is CSVWGRPSSGRTYEQYF. The CDR3 DNA reads as TGCAGCGTTTGGGGTAGGCCTTCTAGCGGGAGGACCTACGAGCAGTACTTC.

This clonotype was observed a handful of times. The J gene is TRBJ1-5, the V gene TRBV12-3 or TRBV12-4; TRBD1 matches at 9 bases. This CDR3 spans 16 amino acids. V was pared by 3 bases and J by 5 bases, with 8 bases of the junction left unmatched. In nucleotides, the CDR3 is TGTGCCAGCAGTTTTAGGGACAGGGACAGGGATCAGCCCCAGCATTTT. Translated, it gives CASSFRDRDRDQPQHF.

This chain links TRBV15 with TRBJ1-1; TRBD1 might be the D (5 bases). Germline V gene sequence: CDR1 LNHNV, CDR2 YYDKDF (reference sequence). Trimming removed 5 bases at V and 1 base at J, with 11 bases between. The CDR3 is 14 residues long. The CDR3 loop reads CATSQGGKNTEAFF. The CDR3 DNA reads TGTGCCACCAGCCAGGGCGGGAAGAACACTGAAGCTTTCTTT. Using reference TRBV15 and TRBJ1-1 for the parts outside the CDR3, the full variable domain is DAMVIQNPRYQVTQFGKPVTLSCSQTLNHNVMYWYQQKSSQAPKLLFHYYDKDFNNEADTPDNFQSRRPNTSFCFLDIRSPGLGDTAMYLCATSQGGKNTEAFFGQGTRLTVV.

This clonotype has a count of ten or more. The V and J genes are TRBV4-3 and TRBJ1-5; a possible D gene is TRBD1 (5 bases). Trimming stripped 1 base from V and 1 base from J, with 11 bases between. The CDR3 is 16 amino acids. CDR1 and CDR2 from the germline V gene are LGHNA and YSLEER. The CDR3 bases are TGCGCCAGCAGCCAAGGTTACTGGGGGAGCAATCAGCCCCAGCATTTT. This codes for CASSQGYWGSNQPQHF.

This clonotype was found a few times. The chain is built from TRBV28 and TRBJ2-5; D perhaps matches TRBD1 (6 bases). Germline CDR1 reads MDHEN; CDR2 reads SYDVKM. Trimming left V 6 bases short and J 2 bases short, with 16 bases between. The CDR3 loop spans 15 amino acids. CDR3 DNA: TGTGCCAGCAGGCCCGGGACATTTCAACAAGAGACCCAGTACTTC. The encoded protein is CASRPGTFQQETQYF. The entire variable domain, with the rest obtained from reference TRBV28 and TRBJ2-5, is as follows: DVKVTQSSRYLVKRTGEKVFLECVQDMDHENMFWYRQDPGLGLRLIYFSYDVKMKEKGDIPEGYSVSREKKERFSLILESASTNQTSMYLCASRPGTFQQETQYFGPGTRLLVL.

Comment on this clonotype: A much larger clone lies a single base off, so this may be a read error. The chain uses TRBV12-3 or TRBV12-4 and TRBJ2-5; no reliable D call. The CDR3 length is 13 residues. DNA for the CDR3: TGTGCCAGAAGTTTCGACCGTCAAGAGACCCAGTACTTC. It is translated as CARSFDRQETQYF.

The rearrangement links TRBV10-3 to TRBJ2-3; TRBD2 matches 11 bases. The CDR3 covers 15 residues. Per germline, CDR1 ENHRY and CDR2 SYGVKD. The trim removed 2 bases at V and 4 bases at J, leaving 2 bases unmatched. In DNA form, the CDR3 reads TGTGCCATCAGTGAGGCTAGCGGGAGGTCAGATACGCAGTATTTT. Encoded protein: CAISEASGRSDTQYF.

This clonotype appeared many times. This chain connects TRBV20-1 to TRBJ2-7; the match to TRBD2 covers 11 bases. Germline assignment: CDR1 DFQATT and CDR2 SNEGSKA (reference sequence). V lost 6 bases to trimming and J lost 4 bases; unmatched junction nucleotides: 5. This CDR3 is 13 amino acids long. CDR3 sequence reads: CSARLAGTYEQYF. In DNA form, the CDR3 reads TGCAGTGCCCGACTAGCGGGGACGTACGAGCAGTACTTC.